Below are 8 T cell receptor beta chains sequenced from a single sample in a study of T cells in Graves' hyperthyroidism and ophthalmopathy. Amplification of TCR beta CDR3 regions used RNA as the template. RT-PCR in the first round (using the HTBI primer set) targeted the TCR CDR3. TCRdb fed the multiplex PCR reads into MiXCR, producing one record per CDR3 protein. Here the sample spans approximately 380,000 distinct CDR3 sequences, around 15% being singletons. Sequenced material: blood. The source is a man aged 45-60 years with Graves' ophthalmopathy.

This clonotype was counted many times. This sequence joins TRBV18 and TRBJ1-1; D is uncertain. This CDR3 contains 13 residues. Germline-derived CDR1 and CDR2 are KGHSH and LQKENI. Trimming took off 2 bases at V and 6 bases at J, with 10 bases between the two ends. CDR3 amino acids: CASSPGVRAEAFF. The DNA of the CDR3 is TGTGCCAGCTCACCAGGGGTTCGTGCTGAAGCTTTCTTT.

The V call is TRBV25-1, the J call TRBJ1-5; D is perhaps TRBD1 (5 bases). Germline loops: CDR1 MGHDK, CDR2 SYGVNS. The V end was cut by 3 bases, the J end by 10 bases, with 7 bases between. The CDR3 extends over 11 amino acids. CDR3 nucleotides: TGTGCCAGCAGTGACCAGGGACCCCAGCATTTT. Translated: CASSDQGPQHF. The full variable domain, its missing parts supplied by reference TRBV25-1 and TRBJ1-5, is EADIYQTPRYLVIGTGKKITLECSQTMGHDKMYWYQQDPGMELHLIHYSYGVNSTEKGDLSSESTVSRIRTEHFPLTLESARPSHTSQYLCASSDQGPQHFGDGTRLSIL.

This clonotype was observed at least ten times. V and J are TRBV5-1 and TRBJ2-5; D is perhaps TRBD2 (5 bases). The V and J ends lost 0 bases and 2 bases respectively, with 14 bases between them. The CDR3 runs to 16 residues. Looked up from germline, CDR1 is SGHRS and CDR2 is YFSETQ. The CDR3 sequence: CASSLGAGVIQETQYF. The CDR3 DNA reads as TGCGCCAGCAGCTTGGGCGCGGGCGTTATTCAAGAGACCCAGTACTTC. Supplemented by reference TRBV5-1 and TRBJ2-5, the full variable domain reads KAGVTQTPRYLIKTRGQQVTLSCSPISGHRSVSWYQQTPGQGLQFLFEYFSETQRNKGNFPGRFSGRQFSNSRSEMNVSTLELGDSALYLCASSLGAGVIQETQYFGPGTRLLVL.

This clonotype was counted many times. The genes are TRBV27 and TRBJ1-1, with 9 bases matching TRBD1. V lost 4 bases to trimming and J lost 5 bases; unmatched junction nucleotides: 5. The length of the CDR3 is 14 residues. The germline V gene encodes CDR1 MNHEY and CDR2 SMNVEV (reference sequence). The CDR3 DNA reads TGTGCCAGCAGTTACCACGACAGGGGGACTGAAGCTTTCTTT. It specifies CASSYHDRGTEAFF.

V and J are TRBV29-1 and TRBJ2-2, with TRBD2 as a possible D gene (5 bases). Between the trimmed V and J ends, which lost 7 bases and 2 bases, there was a span of 14 bases. Germline CDR1 is SQVTM and CDR2 is ANQGSEA. The CDR3 has 14 amino acids. CDR3 amino acids: CSAGMTINTGELFF. Here the CDR3 DNA reads TGCAGCGCGGGAATGACAATCAACACCGGGGAGCTGTTTTTT.

In its sample, this clonotype was seen many times. This sequence joins TRBV29-1 and TRBJ2-7, with D maybe TRBD2 (6 bases). There are 12 residues in the CDR3. The V end was cut by 7 bases, the J end by 2 bases, with 12 bases between. Germline-derived CDR1 and CDR2 are SQVTM and ANQGSEA. Here the CDR3 reads CSALRGTYEQYF. DNA of the CDR3: TGCAGCGCGCTGCGCGGGACCTACGAGCAGTACTTC.

This clonotype was detected ten times or more. The CDR3 DNA is TGTGCCAGCAGCCATAAAGGTGGCTACACCTTC. Encoded protein: CASSHKGGYTF. The chain employs TRBV28 and TRBJ1-2; no clear D. CDR3 size: 11 residues. Per germline, CDR1 MDHEN and CDR2 SYDVKM. Trimming left V 6 bases short and J 7 bases short, with 9 bases between.

This clonotype was recorded once. The gene calls are TRBV19 and TRBJ2-3; a possible D gene is TRBD2 (6 bases). V lost 3 bases to trimming and J lost 8 bases, with 24 bases between them. The length of the CDR3 is 17 residues. From germline, CDR1 is LNHDA and CDR2 SQIVND (reference sequence). CDR3 loop: CASSISGVDYKLGTQYF. The CDR3 DNA follows: TGTGCCAGTAGTATCAGCGGTGTGGACTATAAATTGGGTACGCAGTATTTT.